A single sample is the source of the 27 T cell receptor beta chains below, sequenced in a study of blood T cell repertoires in COVID-19. Libraries were prepared by immunoSEQ multiplex PCR; TCRdb keeps only in-frame clonotypes and omits some of them. The data show around 250,000 clones, 80% to 90% seen once. Sequences were obtained from peripheral blood. These receptors were obtained from a woman aged 35 to 49 who had recovered from COVID-19.

This clone was detected once. This rearrangement joins TRBV25-1 to TRBJ1-1; D not certain. Germline V gene data show CDR1 as MGHDK and CDR2 as SYGVNS. Deletions cut 10 bases from V and 4 bases from J, with 25 bases between. The CDR3 loop spans 16 amino acids. The CDR3 loop is CAIPRRRNDKSTEAFF. Here the CDR3 DNA reads TGTGCCATCCCCAGGAGGCGAAATGACAAGAGCACTGAAGCTTTCTTT.

This sequence joins TRBV11-2 and TRBJ1-1, with 7 nucleotides matching TRBD1. CDR3 length: 15 residues. The germline V gene has CDR1 SGHAT and CDR2 FQNNGV. With 5 bases clipped from V and 3 bases from J, the junction kept 9 bases outside the gene matches. CDR3: CASSLLTGSDTEAFF. Written as DNA, the CDR3 is TGTGCCAGCAGCCTGCTGACAGGGAGTGACACTGAAGCTTTCTTT.

The chain recombines TRBV9 with TRBJ2-1, with D possibly matching TRBD2 (5 bases). V shed 0 bases and J shed 10 bases, with 5 bases lying between them. CDR1 is SGDLS, CDR2 YYNGEE, per germline. The CDR3 extends over 11 amino acids. In DNA, the CDR3 is TGTGCCAGCAGCGTAGCGGGAGAGCAGTTCTTC. Its translation is CASSVAGEQFF.

The chain has TRBV10-3 and TRBJ2-7, with 13 bases that match TRBD2. The CDR3 runs to 17 residues. The germline CDR1 and CDR2 sequences are ENHRY and SYGVKD. The junction had 6 bases not matched to a gene; V was cut back by 4 bases and J by 0 bases. In nucleotides, the CDR3 is TGTGCCATCAGTGCCGGGACTAGCGGGGTGAGCTCCTACGAGCAGTACGTC. Its translation: CAISAGTSGVSSYEQYV.

The V gene is TRBV18, the J gene TRBJ2-2, with D possibly matching TRBD2 (5 bases). The CDR3 length is 15 residues. Trimming took off 2 bases at V and 4 bases at J, with 11 bases between the two ends. Germline CDR1 is KGHSH and CDR2 is LQKENI. The CDR3 region has the DNA TGTGCCAGCTCACCAATCCTAGAGGGCACCGGGGAGCTGTTTTTT. This sequence encodes CASSPILEGTGELFF.

The gene calls are TRBV20-1 and TRBJ2-3, with 9 bases identical to TRBD2. With V trimmed by 3 bases and J by 4 bases, 8 bases remained unmatched. This CDR3 has 15 amino acids. Germline loops: CDR1 DFQATT, CDR2 SNEGSKA (reference sequence). This chain's CDR3 is CSASGSSGNADTQYF. The CDR3 region has the DNA TGCAGTGCTAGTGGGTCTAGCGGGAATGCAGATACGCAGTATTTT.

The rearrangement joins TRBV5-1 to TRBJ1-1; D is unresolved. This CDR3 spans 16 amino acids. Germline V lookup: CDR1 SGHRS, CDR2 YFSETQ. V shed 0 bases and J shed 0 bases, with 12 bases lying between them. The CDR3 coding sequence is TGCGCCAGCAGCTTGGGACAATTGCCCTTGAACACTGAAGCTTTCTTT. It encodes CASSLGQLPLNTEAFF.

V usage is TRBV28 and J usage is TRBJ1-6; D remains ambiguous. The CDR3 sequence is 17 residues long. Germline V gene data show CDR1 as MDHEN and CDR2 as SYDVKM. V was cut by 2 bases and J by 0 bases, with 11 bases left in between. The CDR3 reads CASSLEVGSSYNSPLHF. In DNA, the CDR3 is TGTGCCAGCAGTTTAGAGGTCGGAAGCTCCTATAATTCACCCCTCCACTTT.

This clone was picked up one time. This sequence joins TRBV2 and TRBJ1-1; TRBD1 matches at 9 bases. This CDR3 comprises 12 residues. Germline V gene data show CDR1 as SNHLY and CDR2 as FYNNEI. V shed 10 bases and J 4 bases; nucleotides not matched to a gene: 4. The CDR3 DNA reads as TGTGCCACAGGACAGGGGAGCACTGAAGCTTTCTTT. Its translation is CATGQGSTEAFF.

J is TRBJ2-1 and V is TRBV5-5, with 9 bases matching TRBD2. The germline V gene has CDR1 SGHKS and CDR2 YYEKEE (reference sequence). The CDR3 spans 16 residues. The V and J ends lost 6 bases and 0 bases, in that order; junction bases with no gene match: 7. The CDR3, as DNA: TGTGCCAGCAAGATCTTAGCGGGAGCCTCCTACAATGAGCAGTTCTTC. Residues: CASKILAGASYNEQFF. Full variable domain (missing parts from reference TRBV5-5 and TRBJ2-1): DAGVTQSPTHLIKTRGQQVTLRCSPISGHKSVSWYQQVLGQGPQFIFQYYEKEERGRGNFPDRFSARQFPNYSSELNVNALLLGDSALYLCASKILAGASYNEQFFGPGTRLTVL.

The gene calls are TRBV29-1 and TRBJ2-1; 10 bases are a match to TRBD2. CDR1 is SQVTM and CDR2 is ANQGSEA in the germline V gene. Trimming cost V 4 bases and J 4 bases; bases outside gene matches: 4. There are 14 residues in the CDR3. The CDR3 DNA sequence: TGCAGCGTTGTAGCAGCGGGAGGGTACAATGAGCAGTTCTTC. Encoded protein: CSVVAAGGYNEQFF.

The chain uses TRBV2 and TRBJ2-1; 10 positions agree with TRBD2. Germline V gives CDR1 SNHLY, CDR2 FYNNEI. Trimming removed 0 bases from V and 10 bases from J; junction bases left unmatched: 9. This CDR3 has 16 amino acids. DNA of the CDR3: TGTGCCAGCAGTGAAGCGCGGCTAGCGGGAGTGGGCGAGCAGTTCTTC. The encoded protein is CASSEARLAGVGEQFF.

The genes are TRBV24-1 and TRBJ2-3, with D possibly matching TRBD2 (5 bases). Germline-derived CDR1 and CDR2 are KGHDR and SFDVKD. V was clipped by 4 bases and J by 6 bases, with 10 bases between them. The CDR3 consists of 13 residues. The CDR3 DNA reads TGTGCCACCAGTGACTACGGGGATGATACGCAGTATTTT. As protein: CATSDYGDDTQYF.

This chain joins TRBV28 and TRBJ2-7; a weak D match, TRBD2 (5 bases). Germline V CDR1 and CDR2: MDHEN, SYDVKM. The CDR3 is 13 amino acids. V was trimmed by 7 bases and J by 2 bases, leaving 12 bases between them. The CDR3, as DNA: TGTGCCAGCAAAATCGGGGAAGCCTACGAGCAGTACTTC. It specifies CASKIGEAYEQYF.

The chain carries TRBV6-2 or TRBV6-3 and TRBJ1-2, with D possibly being TRBD1 (6 bases). CDR3 size: 16 residues. V shed 3 bases and J shed 4 bases, with 18 bases lying between them. Germline values: CDR1 MNHEY, CDR2 SVGEGT. The CDR3 region is CASSYGNPGQSYGYTF. CDR3 bases: TGTGCCAGCAGTTATGGGAACCCGGGACAATCCTATGGCTACACCTTC.

This clone was seen once. The J gene is TRBJ1-2, the V gene TRBV27, with 10 bases identical to TRBD1. Germline CDR1 reads MNHEY; CDR2 reads SMNVEV (reference sequence). V trimming: 1 base; J trimming: 6 bases; junction bases outside the gene matches: 2. The CDR3 covers 14 residues. The DNA for the CDR3 is TGTGCCAGCAGTTTATTGGGGACAGGGGATGGCTACACCTTC. Translation gives CASSLLGTGDGYTF.

The chain joins TRBV2 to TRBJ2-2; D is unresolved. The CDR3 covers 14 residues. CDR1 is SNHLY and CDR2 is FYNNEI in the germline V gene. The V end lost 6 bases, the J end lost 0 bases, and 8 bases lay between the germline ends. CDR3 sequence reads: CASRFGANTGELFF. The CDR3 nucleotides are TGTGCCAGCAGGTTCGGAGCGAACACCGGGGAGCTGTTTTTT.

The chain employs TRBV27 and TRBJ2-1; possibly TRBD2 for D (6 bases). The CDR3 sequence is 15 residues long. V was shortened by 0 bases and J by 7 bases, with 13 bases between the two germline ends. Germline values: CDR1 MNHEY, CDR2 SMNVEV (reference sequence). The CDR3 protein is CASSLSIIGGNEQFF. The CDR3, as DNA: TGTGCCAGCAGTTTATCGATAATCGGGGGTAATGAGCAGTTCTTC.

V gene TRBV24-1 combines with J gene TRBJ2-3; weak D call: TRBD1 (6 bases). Germline V gene sequence: CDR1 KGHDR, CDR2 SFDVKD. The V and J ends lost 4 bases and 6 bases respectively, with 13 bases between them. CDR3 length: 14 residues. The CDR3 sequence is CATSDTLDSDTQYF. In DNA, the CDR3 is TGTGCCACCAGTGACACCCTGGACAGCGATACGCAGTATTTT.

The sample holds a few counts of this clone. The chain combines TRBV4-3 with TRBJ1-6; D is unresolved. The germline gives CDR1 LGHNA, CDR2 YSLEER. The CDR3 totals 16 residues. The V end lost 0 bases, the J end lost 9 bases, and 15 bases lay between the germline ends. In DNA form, the CDR3 reads TGCGCCAGCAGCCAAGACCCTACGCGGAGGAGTTCACCCCTCCACTTT. Translating it yields CASSQDPTRRSSPLHF.

This rearrangement joins TRBV28 to TRBJ1-2, with 8 bases lining up with TRBD1. Germline CDR1 is MDHEN and CDR2 is SYDVKM. The CDR3 has 14 amino acids. Trimming cost V 6 bases and J 5 bases; bases outside gene matches: 8. The CDR3 loop reads CASRAGTGAYGYTF. The CDR3 nucleotides are TGTGCCAGCAGAGCCGGGACAGGCGCGTATGGCTACACCTTC.

The chain combines TRBV4-3 with TRBJ1-5; D remains unclear. The ends were cut back, 5 bases at V and 6 bases at J, with 17 bases in the middle. The V gene's germline CDR1 is LGHNA and CDR2 YSLEER. The CDR3 runs 15 residues. The chain's CDR3 is CASSIEVGLGQPQHF. CDR3 nucleotide sequence: TGCGCCAGCAGCATAGAGGTTGGGTTGGGTCAGCCCCAGCATTTT.

The CDR3 sequence: CASNPRGAPNYGYTF. The CDR3, as DNA: TGTGCCAGCAACCCCCGGGGAGCGCCCAACTATGGCTACACCTTC. The chain uses TRBV2 and TRBJ1-2; D call uncertain. There are 15 residues in the CDR3. CDR1 and CDR2 (germline): SNHLY, FYNNEI. The V end lost 7 bases, the J end lost 2 bases, and 17 bases lay between the germline ends.

The CDR3 DNA is TGTGCCAGCAGCAGAGACATCACTAACTATGGCTACACCTTC. Its translation is CASSRDITNYGYTF. This rearrangement joins TRBV7-9 to TRBJ1-2; the D is unclear. The length of the CDR3 is 14 residues. The germline gives CDR1 SEHNR, CDR2 FQNEAQ (reference sequence). The V end lost 5 bases, the J end lost 0 bases, and 10 bases lay between the germline ends.

The CDR3 reads CASSDRDWLAGELFF. CDR3 in DNA: TGCGCCAGCAGTGACAGGGACTGGTTGGCCGGGGAGCTGTTTTTT. The genes are TRBV10-1 and TRBJ2-2; D perhaps matches TRBD2 (6 bases). The germline V and J ends were trimmed by 3 bases and 6 bases, with 14 bases remaining between them. Per the germline V gene, CDR1 is WNHNN and CDR2 is SYGVQD (reference sequence). There are 15 residues in the CDR3.

The chain employs TRBV5-7 and TRBJ1-4; a weak D match, TRBD1 (6 bases). TRBV5-7 is annotated as an ORF whose role is uncertain. Trimming took off 4 bases at V and 6 bases at J, with 19 bases between the two ends. The CDR3 sequence is 16 residues long. CDR3 bases: TGTGCCAGCAGCCCTCTAACTAACAGGGCGGATGAAAAACTGTTTTTT. It codes for CASSPLTNRADEKLFF.

This clone has just one count. The chain's CDR3 is CASAPAPTTDEQYV. The CDR3 DNA sequence: TGTGCCAGCGCCCCGGCCCCCACCACAGACGAGCAGTACGTC. This sequence joins TRBV28 and TRBJ2-7; no definite D call. Trimming cost V 8 bases and J 5 bases, with 19 bases left between them. Looked up from germline, CDR1 is MDHEN and CDR2 is SYDVKM. There are 14 residues in the CDR3.